A single sample gave rise to the 21 T cell receptor beta chains below, sequenced in a study of blood T cell repertoires in COVID-19. Generated by immunoSEQ multiplex PCR, the TCRdb table keeps only in-frame clones and is missing some. Among some 190,000 clones listed, around 84% were seen once. Sequencing input: peripheral blood. Every receptor here comes from an elderly woman with acute or convalescent COVID-19.

The chain combines TRBV6-2 or TRBV6-3 with TRBJ2-3, with unresolved D. V lost 6 bases and J 2 bases, leaving 9 bases between the germline ends. CDR3 length equals 13 residues. Germline values: CDR1 MNHEY, CDR2 SVGEGT. The CDR3, as DNA: TGTGCCAGCAGCTCCGGTCCCACAGATACGCAGTATTTT. This translates into CASSSGPTDTQYF.

The chain has TRBV12-5 and TRBJ2-2, with D tentatively TRBD2 (5 bases). CDR3 length: 13 amino acids. Trimming shortened V by 2 bases and J by 7 bases, and 8 bases separated the two germline ends. CDR1 and CDR2 from the germline V gene are LGHNT and FRNRAP. CDR3 nucleotides: TGTGCTAGTGGTTTGCCCCGGGGCGGGGAGCTGTTTTTT. Translating it yields CASGLPRGGELFF.

The V and J genes are TRBV15 and TRBJ1-3; D is ambiguous. The germline V and J ends were trimmed by 3 bases and 4 bases, with 16 bases remaining between them. From germline, CDR1 is LNHNV and CDR2 YYDKDF (reference sequence). The CDR3 consists of 16 residues. Here the CDR3 DNA reads TGTGCCACCAGCAGGGAGCTCGCCGGAGGGGGAAACACCATATATTTT. As protein: CATSRELAGGGNTIYF.

The V and J genes are TRBV11-2 and TRBJ1-2; D is undetermined. There are 12 residues in the CDR3. Per the germline V gene, CDR1 is SGHAT and CDR2 is FQNNGV. The V end was cut by 5 bases, the J end by 2 bases, with 6 bases between. The CDR3 DNA reads TGTGCCAGCAGCCAACGGAACTATGGCTACACCTTC. Translated, it gives CASSQRNYGYTF. Based on the CDR3 plus reference TRBV11-2 and TRBJ1-2, the full variable domain is EAGVAQSPRYKIIEKRQSVAFWCNPISGHATLYWYQQILGQGPKLLIQFQNNGVVDDSQLPKDRFSAERLKGVDSTLKIQPAKLEDSAVYLCASSQRNYGYTFGSGTRLTVV.

The chain combines TRBV12-3 or TRBV12-4 with TRBJ1-2; no firm D call. This CDR3 has 13 amino acids. V lost 4 bases and J 5 bases, leaving 11 bases between the germline ends. The CDR3 here is CASSSRTAYGYTF. The CDR3 DNA is TGTGCCAGCAGTTCTAGGACTGCTTATGGCTACACCTTC.

V gene TRBV25-1 combines with J gene TRBJ1-6; D possibly corresponds to TRBD1 (6 bases). This CDR3 has 17 residues. V lost 1 base, J lost 5 bases, and 15 bases lay in between. CDR1 is MGHDK and CDR2 is SYGVNS in the germline V gene. CDR3 residues: CASSEWRGDRHNSPLHF. The CDR3 coding sequence is TGTGCCAGCAGTGAATGGAGAGGCGACAGGCATAATTCACCCCTCCACTTT.

The J gene is TRBJ1-6, the V gene TRBV2; 7 bases line up with TRBD1. The CDR3 covers 15 residues. Germline CDR1 SNHLY, CDR2 FYNNEI. V lost 1 base to trimming and J lost 6 bases; unmatched junction nucleotides: 3. In nucleotides, the CDR3 is TGTGCCAGCAGTGAAGACAGGGGAGGTAATTCACCCCTCCACTTT. Protein product: CASSEDRGGNSPLHF.

V is TRBV6-5 and J is TRBJ2-2; 7 nucleotides agree with TRBD1. CDR1 and CDR2 from the germline V gene are MNHEY and SVGAGI. The CDR3 length is 14 residues. The junction had 12 bases not matched to a gene; V was cut back by 11 bases and J by 6 bases. CDR3 coding DNA: TGTGCCGCCCGTCCGATTGACAGGGCCGGGGAGCTGTTTTTT. It is translated as CAARPIDRAGELFF.

The chain has TRBV20-1 and TRBJ1-2; D gene unclear. Germline CDR1 and CDR2: DFQATT and SNEGSKA (reference sequence). V shed 3 bases and J shed 2 bases, with 13 bases lying between them. The CDR3 totals 14 residues. The CDR3 DNA follows: TGCAGTGCTAGTCGGCAGAGGATCAACTATGGCTACACCTTC. Translating it yields CSASRQRINYGYTF.

The rearrangement joins TRBV9 to TRBJ1-1; tentative D call: TRBD1 (5 bases). This CDR3 is built from 14 residues. Germline CDR1 is SGDLS and CDR2 is YYNGEE. V was pared by 0 bases and J by 0 bases, with 6 bases between. DNA of the CDR3: TGTGCCAGCAGCGTAGAAGGGGTGAACACTGAAGCTTTCTTT. Encoded protein: CASSVEGVNTEAFF.

V usage is TRBV9 and J usage is TRBJ1-4, with D unclear. V gave up 7 bases and J gave up 5 bases, with 12 bases separating them. The CDR3 extends over 13 amino acids. The V gene's germline CDR1 is SGDLS and CDR2 YYNGEE. DNA of the CDR3: TGTGCCAGCGGAGGTATCCAAAATGAAAAACTGTTTTTT. It codes for CASGGIQNEKLFF.

The chain combines TRBV11-2 with TRBJ2-7; D might be TRBD1 (6 bases). Germline CDR1 and CDR2: SGHAT and FQNNGV. The CDR3 length is 15 residues. Deletions cut 3 bases from V and 2 bases from J, with 14 bases between. The CDR3 bases are TGTGCCAGCAGCTTCGCGGCAGGGGTTGCCTACGAGCAGTACTTC. Residues: CASSFAAGVAYEQYF.

The V call is TRBV15, the J call TRBJ2-7, with 15 bases fitting TRBD2. Per the germline V gene, CDR1 is LNHNV and CDR2 is YYDKDF (reference sequence). The V segment lost 0 bases and the J segment 5 bases; nucleotides outside the gene matches: 8. The CDR3 has 18 amino acids. CDR3 sequence (DNA): TGTGCCACCAGCAGAGATTTAGGGACTAGCGGGAGGAACAACGAGCAGTACTTC. As protein: CATSRDLGTSGRNNEQYF.

V usage is TRBV7-2 and J usage is TRBJ1-1; 12 bases agree with TRBD1. This CDR3 comprises 13 residues. Germline V CDR1 and CDR2: SGHTA, FQGNSA. The V gene end was trimmed by 7 bases and the J gene end by 5 bases; junction bases not matched to a gene: 2. The CDR3 DNA follows: TGTGCCAGCAAGGGACAGGGGGCTACTGAAGCTTTCTTT. Translating gives CASKGQGATEAFF.

The CDR3 DNA reads TGTGCCAGCAGCTTGTACTTGGGGGGGGAGCAGTTCTTC. As protein: CASSLYLGGEQFF. The chain links TRBV7-2 to TRBJ2-1; 7 bases match TRBD2. Germline-derived CDR1 and CDR2 are SGHTA and FQGNSA. The trim removed 3 bases at V and 10 bases at J, leaving 6 bases unmatched. The CDR3 sequence is 13 residues long.

The rearrangement uses TRBV10-2 and TRBJ1-5, with a tentative D call TRBD1 (6 bases). The V gene lost 10 bases and the J gene lost 5 bases, with 24 bases spanning the gap. CDR1 is WSHSY and CDR2 is SAAADI in the germline V gene. The CDR3 length is 16 residues. CDR3 in amino acids: CATGKLTGTGDQPQHF. In DNA, the CDR3 is TGCGCCACCGGAAAATTAACAGGGACGGGCGATCAGCCCCAGCATTTT.

The rearrangement uses TRBV30 and TRBJ1-3; no firm D call. CDR1 is GTSNPN and CDR2 is SVGIG in the germline V gene (reference sequence). The V gene lost 3 bases and the J gene lost 0 bases, with 9 bases spanning the gap. The CDR3 has 14 amino acids. This CDR3 reads CAWSVGNSGNTIYF. DNA for the CDR3: TGTGCCTGGAGCGTCGGGAACTCTGGAAACACCATATATTTT.

This sequence joins TRBV6-2 or TRBV6-3 and TRBJ2-7; D uncertain. This CDR3 has 11 residues. Trimming stripped 4 bases from V and 3 bases from J, with 4 bases between. In germline, CDR1 is MNHEY, CDR2 SVGEGT. The CDR3 DNA reads TGTGCCAGCAGTTCCCTCTACGAGCAGTACTTC. Protein: CASSSLYEQYF.

The gene calls are TRBV10-3 and TRBJ2-1, with a tentative D call TRBD1 (5 bases). CDR3 length: 17 amino acids. Germline V gives CDR1 ENHRY, CDR2 SYGVKD. V was shortened by 0 bases and J by 0 bases, with 12 bases between the two germline ends. CDR3 DNA: TGTGCCATCAGTGAGTCGAGGTCTAGGGGCTCCTACAATGAGCAGTTCTTC. This codes for CAISESRSRGSYNEQFF.

The chain couples TRBV18 to TRBJ2-1, with TRBD1 matching 9 bases. The V gene end was trimmed by 5 bases and the J gene end by 0 bases; junction bases not matched to a gene: 5. Per germline, CDR1 KGHSH and CDR2 LQKENI. The CDR3 length is 16 residues. The CDR3 sequence: CASSTGTGSSYNEQFF. The DNA for the CDR3 is TGTGCCAGCTCAACTGGGACAGGGAGCTCCTACAATGAGCAGTTCTTC.

V is TRBV3-1 (or the pseudogene TRBV3-2) and J is TRBJ2-1, with 8 bases that match TRBD2. Germline CDR1 and CDR2: LGHDT and YNNKEL (reference sequence). CDR3 length: 15 amino acids. Losses at the gene ends were 5 bases for V and 6 bases for J; bases not matched to a gene: 9. DNA of the CDR3: TGTGCCAGCAGCTACCTGGGACTAGTAGCCAATGAGCAGTTCTTC. Its translation is CASSYLGLVANEQFF.